These 30 T cell receptor beta chains originate from one sample sequenced in a study of blood T cell repertoires in COVID-19. Profiling relied on immunoSEQ multiplex PCR, and the TCRdb table lists in-frame clones only, not all of them. The profile shows about 210,000 clones, 65% to 85% of them singletons. The sample comprised peripheral blood. The receptors were sampled from a woman aged 45-65 years with acute or convalescent COVID-19.

The chain uses TRBV4-1 and TRBJ2-1, with D tentatively TRBD2 (7 bases). The CDR3 consists of 17 residues. Germline V gene data show CDR1 as MGHRA and CDR2 as YSYEKL. The V end lost 4 bases, the J end lost 6 bases, and 22 bases lay between the germline ends. The DNA of the CDR3 is TGCGCCAGCAGCCTAATGGTAGGGGGGAGGGCCTCCAATGAGCAGTTCTTC. Its translation is CASSLMVGGRASNEQFF.

The V gene is TRBV9, the J gene TRBJ2-2; 7 nucleotides line up with TRBD2. The trim removed 5 bases at V and 0 bases at J, leaving 7 bases unmatched. CDR1 is SGDLS, CDR2 YYNGEE, per germline. The CDR3 has 16 residues. The CDR3 sequence is CASSTSSGPNTGELFF. CDR3 DNA: TGTGCCAGCAGTACATCTAGCGGTCCGAACACCGGGGAGCTGTTTTTT.

This chain connects TRBV5-1 to TRBJ2-3; TRBD2 aligns across 8 bases. The CDR3 consists of 14 residues. Trimming removed 0 bases from V and 4 bases from J; junction bases left unmatched: 1. Germline loops: CDR1 SGHRS, CDR2 YFSETQ. As DNA, the CDR3 is TGCGCCAGCAGCTTGGTAGCGGGGTCAGATACGCAGTATTTT. Its translation is CASSLVAGSDTQYF.

This clone was counted ten times or more. The chain recombines TRBV29-1 with TRBJ2-3, with D hard to call. This CDR3 has 13 amino acids. Trimming pared 2 bases from V and 6 bases from J, leaving 12 bases between. Germline CDR1 SQVTM, CDR2 ANQGSEA. The CDR3 loop is CSVEFAAGDTQYF. In DNA, the CDR3 is TGCAGCGTTGAATTTGCGGCCGGGGATACGCAGTATTTT.

The chain carries TRBV5-1 and TRBJ2-1, with TRBD2 identical over 10 bases. Trimming removed 0 bases from V and 5 bases from J; junction bases left unmatched: 5. Germline V gene data show CDR1 as SGHRS and CDR2 as YFSETQ. The CDR3 consists of 16 residues. CDR3 protein: CASSLAAGGGHNEQFF. The CDR3 DNA follows: TGCGCCAGCAGCTTGGCAGCGGGAGGGGGCCACAATGAGCAGTTCTTC.

This clone was counted once. J is TRBJ2-2 and V is TRBV18, with 8 nucleotides matching TRBD1. After removal of 4 bases from V and 6 bases from J, the junction contained 13 bases not matched to a gene. Germline V gene data show CDR1 as KGHSH and CDR2 as LQKENI. This CDR3 is built from 17 residues. CDR3 region: CASSRSGRGHLAGELFF. The CDR3 DNA is TGTGCCAGCTCACGAAGCGGCAGGGGGCATTTGGCCGGGGAGCTGTTTTTT.

The V and J genes are TRBV28 and TRBJ2-3; TRBD1 is a possible D gene (5 bases). Trimming took off 6 bases at V and 4 bases at J, with 11 bases between the two ends. This CDR3 has 13 residues. Germline values: CDR1 MDHEN, CDR2 SYDVKM. CDR3 sequence (DNA): TGTGCCAGCAGGCTAGGGGCAGCAGATACGCAGTATTTT. It is translated as CASRLGAADTQYF.

The rearrangement joins TRBV9 to TRBJ1-1; 12 bases map to TRBD1. Per the germline V gene, CDR1 is SGDLS and CDR2 is YYNGEE. After removal of 4 bases from V and 3 bases from J, the junction contained 10 bases not matched to a gene. The CDR3 is 17 amino acids. The CDR3 nucleotides read TGTGCCAGCAGCCCGCGGGACAGGGGGCGCAAAGACACTGAAGCTTTCTTT. Encoded protein: CASSPRDRGRKDTEAFF. Complete variable domain (other parts from reference TRBV9 and TRBJ1-1): DSGVTQTPKHLITATGQRVTLRCSPRSGDLSVYWYQQSLDQGLQFLIQYYNGEERAKGNILERFSAQQFPDLHSELNLSSLELGDSALYFCASSPRDRGRKDTEAFFGQGTRLTVV.

Regarding this clone: The junction and the germline gene differ at one end; a read error may be behind it. The chain joins TRBV6-1 to TRBJ1-5; D may be TRBD1 (5 bases). Germline lookup yields CDR1 MNHNS and CDR2 SASEGT. The CDR3 contains 14 residues. The CDR3 region has the DNA TGTGCCAGCAGTGAAGGTCAGGGTTGGGTCTCAGCATCCTTT. This gives the protein CASSEGQGWVSASF.

This chain connects TRBV24-1 to TRBJ2-2; tentatively, D is TRBD1 (6 bases). The V gene's germline CDR1 is KGHDR and CDR2 SFDVKD. The CDR3 length is 16 residues. Trimming took 4 bases from V and 7 from J, leaving 18 bases between them. The CDR3 here is CATSERTGHAVGELFF. CDR3 bases: TGTGCCACCAGTGAACGCACGGGACACGCTGTCGGGGAGCTGTTTTTT.

J is TRBJ2-5 and V is TRBV2, with 11 bases matching TRBD2. Trimming cost V 7 bases and J 5 bases; bases outside gene matches: 6. The CDR3 has 14 residues. CDR1 and CDR2 from the germline V gene are SNHLY and FYNNEI. The CDR3 nucleotides read TGTGCCAGCATTTTAGGACTAGCGGGCGAGACCCAGTACTTC. Amino acid sequence: CASILGLAGETQYF. Supplemented by reference TRBV2 and TRBJ2-5, the full variable domain reads EPEVTQTPSHQVTQMGQEVILRCVPISNHLYFYWYRQILGQKVEFLVSFYNNEISEKSEIFDDQFSVERPDGSNFTLKIRSTKLEDSAMYFCASILGLAGETQYFGPGTRLLVL.

This chain links TRBV19 with TRBJ1-5, with TRBD1 matching 8 bases. The V segment lost 4 bases and the J segment 6 bases; nucleotides outside the gene matches: 11. Germline CDR1 is LNHDA and CDR2 is SQIVND (reference sequence). CDR3 length: 16 residues. The CDR3 here is CASSTPGQGGGQPQHF. In nucleotides, the CDR3 is TGTGCCAGTAGTACCCCTGGACAGGGCGGTGGTCAGCCCCAGCATTTT.

This clone was detected only once. V and J are TRBV24-1 and TRBJ1-1, with D uncertain. Trimming pared 9 bases from V and 7 bases from J, leaving 17 bases between. This CDR3 has 13 residues. CDR1 and CDR2 (germline): KGHDR, SFDVKD. CDR3 amino acids: CATEDQDTLEAFF. The CDR3 nucleotides are TGTGCCACCGAAGATCAAGACACCCTTGAAGCTTTCTTT.

This clone was counted only a few times. This chain joins TRBV20-1 and TRBJ1-3; the D gene is possibly TRBD1 (6 bases). V lost 3 bases and J 0 bases, leaving 12 bases between the germline ends. Germline V CDR1 and CDR2: DFQATT, SNEGSKA (reference sequence). CDR3 length: 15 amino acids. CDR3 DNA sequence: TGCAGTGCTAGTTCAGGGGCCTACTCTGGAAACACCATATATTTT. Its translation is CSASSGAYSGNTIYF.

This chain uses TRBV5-6 with TRBJ2-4; 9 bases match TRBD1. V gave up 5 bases and J gave up 0 bases; unmatched junction bases: 9. The V gene's germline CDR1 is SGHDT and CDR2 YYEEEE. This CDR3 contains 17 residues. The CDR3 DNA is TGTGCCAGCAGTTATACAACAGGGGGCACAGCCAAAAACATTCAGTACTTC. Translating gives CASSYTTGGTAKNIQYF.

This clone has just one count. This CDR3 is CASSAPGASGPSTDTQYF. The CDR3 DNA follows: TGTGCCAGCAGTGCCCCCGGGGCTAGCGGCCCTAGCACAGATACGCAGTATTTT. This chain uses TRBV2 with TRBJ2-3; TRBD2 agrees at 7 bases. The CDR3 is 18 amino acids. Germline V lookup: CDR1 SNHLY, CDR2 FYNNEI. V was pared by 4 bases and J by 0 bases, with 13 bases of the junction left unmatched.

Concerning this clone: The junction does not match germline at one end; this may be a read error. The rearrangement joins TRBV5-1 to TRBJ1-2; perhaps TRBD1 as D (5 bases). Germline CDR1 and CDR2: SGHRS and YFSETQ. The CDR3 runs 14 residues. The CDR3 DNA reads TGCGCCAGCAACTTGGAAACAGGTGGCTATGGCTACACCTTC. Protein sequence: CASNLETGGYGYTF.

This chain joins TRBV3-1 (or the pseudogene TRBV3-2) and TRBJ2-7; a weak D match, TRBD1 (5 bases). Trimming took off 0 bases at V and 6 bases at J, with 9 bases between the two ends. This CDR3 has 13 amino acids. The germline CDR1 and CDR2 sequences are LGHDT and YNNKEL (reference sequence). This chain's CDR3 is CASSQDGASEQYF. The DNA for the CDR3 is TGTGCCAGCAGCCAAGATGGGGCGTCCGAGCAGTACTTC.

This sequence joins TRBV27 and TRBJ2-1, with a tentative D call TRBD1 (6 bases). Germline CDR1 MNHEY, CDR2 SMNVEV (reference sequence). CDR3 length: 17 amino acids. Between the trimmed V and J ends, which lost 5 bases and 0 bases, there was a span of 17 bases. The CDR3 sequence is CASSPGTWTSSYNEQFF. CDR3 DNA sequence: TGTGCCAGCAGTCCAGGGACATGGACGAGCTCCTACAATGAGCAGTTCTTC.

The chain recombines TRBV28 with TRBJ2-3, with D maybe TRBD2 (6 bases). Trimming stripped 7 bases from V and 3 bases from J, with 14 bases between. The CDR3 extends over 14 amino acids. The germline gives CDR1 MDHEN, CDR2 SYDVKM. The CDR3: CASTPRGSTDTQYF. The CDR3 region has the DNA TGTGCCAGCACTCCCCGGGGGAGTACAGATACGCAGTATTTT.

The chain employs TRBV14 and TRBJ2-7, with TRBD1 matching 11 bases. Germline CDR1 reads SGHDN; CDR2 reads FVKESK. Unmatched junction bases numbered 4, after V lost 5 bases and J lost 4 bases. The CDR3 extends over 14 amino acids. The CDR3 DNA reads TGTGCCAGCAGCTACGGGACAGGGGGATACGAGCAGTACTTC. Translated: CASSYGTGGYEQYF.

The chain is built from TRBV12-5 and TRBJ1-1; the D is unclear. Germline lookup yields CDR1 LGHNT and CDR2 FRNRAP. CDR3 length: 13 residues. V lost 2 bases, J lost 7 bases, and 11 bases lay in between. CDR3 sequence: CASGLSPTIEAFF. The CDR3 DNA reads TGTGCTAGTGGTTTGTCACCCACAATTGAAGCTTTCTTT.

The chain carries TRBV9 and TRBJ1-5, with 9 bases fitting TRBD1. CDR3 size: 18 residues. V shed 3 bases, J shed 0 bases, and the junction held 10 bases outside the gene matches. CDR1 is SGDLS and CDR2 is YYNGEE in the germline V gene. CDR3 DNA: TGTGCCAGCAGCGGACAGGGGGAACTTGTGGTTAGCAATCAGCCCCAGCATTTT. Translation gives CASSGQGELVVSNQPQHF.

The V gene is TRBV30, the J gene TRBJ1-5; D gene ambiguous. Germline CDR1 and CDR2: GTSNPN and SVGIG (reference sequence). CDR3 length equals 14 residues. Deletions cut 0 bases from V and 3 bases from J, with 9 bases between. DNA of the CDR3: TGTGCCTGGAGTGTGGGCAGTAACAATCAGCCCCAGCATTTT. Residues: CAWSVGSNNQPQHF.

The chain employs TRBV5-5 and TRBJ1-2; unclear D gene. V dropped 0 bases and J dropped 4 bases, with 7 bases sitting between them. This CDR3 has 13 residues. CDR1 SGHKS and CDR2 YYEKEE come from the germline V gene (reference sequence). DNA of the CDR3: TGTGCCAGCAGCTTGGACAGCCCCTATGGCTACACCTTC. Translation gives CASSLDSPYGYTF.

For this clone: The same CDR3 is also encoded by other DNA sequences in this sample. This chain connects TRBV5-1 to TRBJ1-1; D ambiguous. The V end was cut by 2 bases, the J end by 4 bases, with 12 bases between. CDR1 is SGHRS, CDR2 YFSETQ, per germline. The CDR3 totals 14 residues. CDR3 sequence: CASSFGSGSTEAFF. In DNA form, the CDR3 reads TGCGCCAGCAGCTTCGGTTCAGGATCCACTGAAGCTTTCTTT.

The V call is TRBV28, the J call TRBJ2-7; weak D call: TRBD1 (7 bases). Between the trimmed V and J ends, which lost 5 bases and 2 bases, there was a span of 16 bases. The germline V gene encodes CDR1 MDHEN and CDR2 SYDVKM. This CDR3 spans 15 amino acids. CDR3 protein: CASSLLQGGTYEQYF. CDR3 bases: TGTGCCAGCAGTCTCCTTCAGGGGGGTACCTACGAGCAGTACTTC.

The chain combines TRBV6-5 with TRBJ2-7; 9 bases are a match to TRBD1. Trimming took 6 bases from V and 1 from J; bases not matched to a gene: 4. Germline CDR1 is MNHEY and CDR2 is SVGAGI. This CDR3 region has 14 residues. CDR3 nucleotide sequence: TGTGCCAGCAGATCCGGGACAGGGTCCTACGAGCAGTACTTC. It yields the protein CASRSGTGSYEQYF.

This sequence joins TRBV11-2 and TRBJ2-3; tentatively, D is TRBD2 (7 bases). V lost 0 bases and J 4 bases, leaving 20 bases between the germline ends. Germline V CDR1 and CDR2: SGHAT, FQNNGV. The CDR3 extends over 18 amino acids. CDR3 coding DNA: TGTGCCAGCAGCTTAGATGCGGGACAAACCCGGGGGGCAGATACGCAGTATTTT. Encoded protein: CASSLDAGQTRGADTQYF.

The gene calls are TRBV29-1 and TRBJ2-5; D gene unclear. Per the germline V gene, CDR1 is SQVTM and CDR2 is ANQGSEA. This CDR3 region has 13 residues. With 6 bases removed from V and 4 bases from J, the gap between germline ends came to 15 bases. The CDR3 DNA follows: TGCAGCGTGAGCTGGGCCCTGGGAGAGACCCAGTACTTC. Protein sequence: CSVSWALGETQYF. The whole variable domain, remainder taken from reference TRBV29-1 and TRBJ2-5, is SAVISQKPSRDICQRGTSLTIQCQVDSQVTMMFWYRQQPGQSLTLIATANQGSEATYESGFVIDKFPISRPNLTFSTLTVSNMSPEDSSIYLCSVSWALGETQYFGPGTRLLVL.